This T cell receptor (beta chain) was retrieved from a study of shared clonotypes between healthy human individuals. Germline loops: CDR1 SGDLS, CDR2 YYNGEE. The CDR3 is 16 residues long. V was cut by 5 bases and J by 0 bases, with 14 bases left in between. Clones were read by immunoSEQ multiplex PCR, and TCRdb kept only the in-frame ones, dropping some. The repertoire holds around 2,000,000 clones, 85% to 95% seen once, with roughly 0.13% in the top ten. The receptor was isolated from a man aged 18 to 30 in good health. The chain carries TRBV9 and TRBJ2-2, with D maybe TRBD1 (5 bases). Sequencing input: naive CD4+ T cells sorted from blood. Regarding subset: CD45RA+ positively selected. CDR3 loop: CASRGLDSANTGELFF. The CDR3 DNA sequence: TGTGCCAGCAGAGGGCTTGACAGTGCGAACACCGGGGAGCTGTTTTTT.